Below, 10 T cell receptor beta chains from the same sample are listed, as sequenced in a study of shared clonotypes between healthy human individuals. TCRdb's copy holds only in-frame clones and misses some; the assay was immunoSEQ multiplex PCR. Among roughly 2.2 million clones listed, 85% to 95% were seen once. The sequenced sample consisted of naive CD4+ T cells from PBMCs. The subset: CD45RA+ positively selected. Receptor source: a man between 18 and 29 years old in good health. Some clones in this sample may be carry-over from other donors' samples.

The chain employs TRBV29-1 and TRBJ1-2; D unresolved. Trimming took 8 bases from V and 2 from J, leaving 12 bases between them. Germline V gene sequence: CDR1 SQVTM, CDR2 ANQGSEA. The CDR3 has 12 amino acids. The DNA of the CDR3 is TGCAGCTACACCCAGGTCAACTATGGCTACACCTTC. Amino acids: CSYTQVNYGYTF.

This rearrangement joins TRBV5-6 to TRBJ1-5; TRBD1 might be the D (5 bases). V was pared by 3 bases and J by 1 base, with 17 bases between. The V gene's germline CDR1 is SGHDT and CDR2 YYEEEE. The CDR3 length is 17 residues. The CDR3 DNA reads TGTGCCAGCAGCTCGGGGGGGATCCTTAAGAGCAATCAGCCCCAGCATTTT. This codes for CASSSGGILKSNQPQHF.

A note on this clone: Other DNA sequences in this sample translate to the same CDR3. The chain links TRBV5-1 to TRBJ2-5; no definite D call. V lost 0 bases, J lost 3 bases, and 6 bases lay in between. Germline CDR1 and CDR2: SGHRS and YFSETQ. CDR3 size: 13 residues. The CDR3: CASSLGQEETQYF. The DNA for the CDR3 is TGCGCCAGCAGCTTGGGGCAGGAAGAGACCCAGTACTTC. The full variable domain, its missing parts supplied by reference TRBV5-1 and TRBJ2-5, is KAGVTQTPRYLIKTRGQQVTLSCSPISGHRSVSWYQQTPGQGLQFLFEYFSETQRNKGNFPGRFSGRQFSNSRSEMNVSTLELGDSALYLCASSLGQEETQYFGPGTRLLVL.

The V and J genes are TRBV7-9 and TRBJ2-1; D gene uncertain. CDR3 length equals 13 residues. V lost 8 bases and J 5 bases, leaving 13 bases between the germline ends. Germline CDR1 and CDR2: SEHNR and FQNEAQ (reference sequence). The CDR3 bases are TGTGCCAGCCATTCCTCGACCGACAATGAGCAGTTCTTC. Translated: CASHSSTDNEQFF.

This sequence joins TRBV7-2 and TRBJ2-3, with 14 bases identical to TRBD2. The V gene end was trimmed by 5 bases and the J gene end by 4 bases; junction bases not matched to a gene: 5. The CDR3 extends over 16 amino acids. Germline loops: CDR1 SGHTA, CDR2 FQGNSA. The CDR3 region is CASSTGLAGVSDTQYF. CDR3 coding DNA: TGTGCCAGCAGCACGGGACTAGCGGGAGTCTCAGATACGCAGTATTTT. The full variable domain, rest sourced from reference TRBV7-2 and TRBJ2-3, is GAGVSQSPSNKVTEKGKDVELRCDPISGHTALYWYRQSLGQGLEFLIYFQGNSAPDKSGLPSDRFSAERTGGSVSTLTIQRTQQEDSAVYLCASSTGLAGVSDTQYFGPGTRLTVL.

In this sample, this clone turned up once. The genes are TRBV5-1 and TRBJ2-2; D might be TRBD1 or TRBD2, each matching 5 bases. CDR1 is SGHRS and CDR2 is YFSETQ in the germline V gene. The V end lost 0 bases, the J end lost 6 bases, and 15 bases lay between the germline ends. The CDR3 is 16 amino acids. The CDR3 DNA sequence: TGCGCCAGCAGCTTGGGTCAGCCGTCGGGACCCGGGGAGCTGTTTTTT. This sequence encodes CASSLGQPSGPGELFF.

The chain carries TRBV5-1 and TRBJ1-1; D gene uncertain. With 0 bases removed from V and 1 base from J, the gap between germline ends came to 13 bases. The CDR3 runs 16 residues. Germline CDR1 reads SGHRS; CDR2 reads YFSETQ. CDR3 sequence (DNA): TGCGCCAGCAGCTTGGTAGCAGGTCGCGCGAACACTGAAGCTTTCTTT. It specifies CASSLVAGRANTEAFF.

The J gene is TRBJ1-5, the V gene TRBV6-5; the D is unclear. This CDR3 spans 15 amino acids. The V end lost 6 bases, the J end lost 6 bases, and 18 bases lay between the germline ends. Germline V gene lookup returns CDR1 MNHEY and CDR2 SVGAGI. The CDR3 reads CASRSSGLLGQPQHF. The DNA of the CDR3 is TGTGCCAGCAGGAGTTCCGGGTTGTTAGGTCAGCCCCAGCATTTT.

The CDR3 nucleotides are TGCGCCAGCAGCCAAGATTGGAGGTCCTGGGCTAGCAATCAGCCCCAGCATTTT. Its translation: CASSQDWRSWASNQPQHF. The rearrangement links TRBV4-3 to TRBJ1-5; D is unresolved. The CDR3 is 18 residues long. The V end lost 0 bases, the J end lost 0 bases, and 15 bases lay between the germline ends. Germline V gives CDR1 LGHNA, CDR2 YSLEER.

This clone has a single count. This chain connects TRBV4-1 to TRBJ2-3; maybe TRBD2 (6 bases). Germline CDR1 is MGHRA and CDR2 is YSYEKL. This CDR3 contains 16 residues. V was clipped by 1 base and J by 2 bases, with 13 bases between them. The CDR3: CASSQAGWEDTDTQYF. DNA for the CDR3: TGCGCCAGCAGCCAAGCAGGATGGGAGGACACAGATACGCAGTATTTT.